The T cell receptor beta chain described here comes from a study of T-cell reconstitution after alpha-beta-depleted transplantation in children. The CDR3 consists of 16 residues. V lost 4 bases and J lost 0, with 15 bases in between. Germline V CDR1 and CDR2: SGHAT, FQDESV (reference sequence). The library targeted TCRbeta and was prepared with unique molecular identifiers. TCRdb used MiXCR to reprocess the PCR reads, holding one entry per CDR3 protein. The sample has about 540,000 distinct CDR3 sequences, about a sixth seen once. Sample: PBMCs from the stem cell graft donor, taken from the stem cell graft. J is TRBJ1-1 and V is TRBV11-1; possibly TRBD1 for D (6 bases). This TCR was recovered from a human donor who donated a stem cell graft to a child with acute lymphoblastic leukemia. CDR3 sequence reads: CASSSEWGALNTEAFF. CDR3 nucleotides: TGTGCCAGCAGCTCCGAGTGGGGGGCTTTGAACACTGAAGCTTTCTTT.